Listed below are T cell receptor beta chains from one sample, sequenced in a study of regulatory T cells in long-lasting Graves disease. TCRdb fed the multiplex PCR reads into MiXCR, producing one record per CDR3 protein. The sample holds roughly 700,000 distinct CDR3 sequences, around 30% seen once. The sequencing used peripheral blood mononuclear cells (PBMCs), collected when the disease was refractory, from a patient treated with antithyroid drugs. The receptors were gathered from a female donor with Graves disease. The CDR3 runs from the conserved cysteine through the conserved F or W. Each record gives: V gene, D gene, J gene, clone size, CDR3 DNA, CDR3 protein. A D gene is named only where the DNA matches it firmly. For some rows the clone size is stated as once, few or many, or as a class when expanded; others skip it.

V: TRBV2; D: NA; J: TRBJ2-5; size: few; DNA: TGTGCCAGCAGTAGCCGACAGGTCCGAGAGACCCAGTACTTC; CDR3: CASSSRQVRETQYF
V: TRBV20-1; D: NA; J: TRBJ1-2; size: NA; DNA: TGCAGTGCTAGAGATAGAACAGACTATGGCTACACCTTC; CDR3: CSARDRTDYGYTF
V: TRBV11-2; D: NA; J: TRBJ2-5; size: many; DNA: TGTGCCAGCAGCAGGGGGGCGGGGCAGCAAGAGACCCAGTACTTC; CDR3: CASSRGAGQQETQYF
V: TRBV12-3/TRBV12-4; D: NA; J: TRBJ2-2; size: few; DNA: TGTGCCAGCAGTTTCGACAGCTTCATCACCGGGGAGCTGTTTTTT; CDR3: CASSFDSFITGELFF
V: TRBV29-1; D: NA; J: TRBJ1-1; size: few; DNA: TGCAGCGTGCCCGACGGGAACACTGAAGCTTTCTTT; CDR3: CSVPDGNTEAFF
V: TRBV2; D: TRBD1; J: TRBJ1-6; size: few; DNA: TGTGCCAGCCACCTGACAGGGTATAATTCACCCCTCCACTTT; CDR3: CASHLTGYNSPLHF
V: TRBV5-1; D: NA; J: TRBJ2-5; size: NA; DNA: TGCGCCAGCAGCTTGTCGTCGGCGGGACGGATTGGGGAGACCCAGTACTTC; CDR3: CASSLSSAGRIGETQYF
V: TRBV28; D: NA; J: TRBJ2-4; size: few; DNA: TGTGCCAGCAGTTTAACCGGGGGAATGGCCAAAAACATTCAGTACTTC; CDR3: CASSLTGGMAKNIQYF
V: TRBV5-1; D: NA; J: TRBJ1-1; size: few; DNA: TGCGCCAGCAAGGTACAGGGATGGACTGAAGCTTTCTTT; CDR3: CASKVQGWTEAFF
V: TRBV10-2; D: NA; J: TRBJ1-1; size: few; DNA: TGCGCCAGTAGAAGGGGGGACATTGAAGCTTTCTTT; CDR3: CASRRGDIEAFF
V: TRBV7-9; D: TRBD2; J: TRBJ2-7; size: NA; DNA: TGTGCCAGCAGCTTAGTTAGTGCGGGAGTCCGCGAGCAGTACTTC; CDR3: CASSLVSAGVREQYF
V: TRBV29-1; D: NA; J: TRBJ1-4; size: NA; DNA: TGCAGCGTCCGACAGAGTGAAAAACTGTTTTTT; CDR3: CSVRQSEKLFF
V: TRBV20-1; D: NA; J: TRBJ1-2; size: many; DNA: TGCAGTGCTATTGGGGGTGGCTACACCTTC; CDR3: CSAIGGGYTF
V: TRBV15; D: NA; J: TRBJ1-2; size: many; DNA: TGTGCCACCAGCAGAGAAGGTGCCGGGTCCTCTAACTATGGCTACACCTTC; CDR3: CATSREGAGSSNYGYTF
V: TRBV11-1; D: TRBD1; J: TRBJ1-4; size: NA; DNA: TGTGCCAGCAGCCTGCCGGGCAGGGGGTTTGAAAAACTGTTTTTT; CDR3: CASSLPGRGFEKLFF
V: TRBV12-5; D: NA; J: TRBJ2-7; size: once; DNA: TGTGCTAGTGGTTTGCCCGGTAACTTTACAGGGCAGGCCTACGAGCAGTACTTC; CDR3: CASGLPGNFTGQAYEQYF
V: TRBV5-1; D: TRBD2; J: TRBJ2-7; size: NA; DNA: TGCGCCAGCAGCCCAATAGCGGGCCAAGTCTACGAGCAGTACTTC; CDR3: CASSPIAGQVYEQYF
V: TRBV12-3/TRBV12-4; D: NA; J: TRBJ2-7; size: many; DNA: TGTGCCAGCAGTCGAACCGGGACACTTGCCTACGAGCAGTACTTC; CDR3: CASSRTGTLAYEQYF
V: TRBV28; D: TRBD1; J: TRBJ1-1; size: few; DNA: TGTGCCAGCAGCCAACCGGGACAGGGCTCCCAGGGTGAAGCTTTCTTT; CDR3: CASSQPGQGSQGEAFF
V: TRBV2; D: TRBD1; J: TRBJ1-5; size: many; DNA: TGTGCCAGCAGGCGGGACAGTGGGTATAGCAATCAGCCCCAGCATTTT; CDR3: CASRRDSGYSNQPQHF
V: TRBV7-3; D: NA; J: TRBJ1-5; size: NA; DNA: TGTGCCAGCAGCCATATACTGAATCAGCCCCAGCATTTT; CDR3: CASSHILNQPQHF
V: TRBV12-3/TRBV12-4; D: TRBD1; J: TRBJ1-1; size: NA; DNA: TGTGCCAGCAGTTTAGCAATACTAGGGGGCTTCACTGAAGCTTTCTTT; CDR3: CASSLAILGGFTEAFF
V: TRBV9; D: NA; J: TRBJ1-3; size: NA; DNA: TGTGCCAGCAGCGTAGCCCCTCAACTTGGAAACACCATATATTTT; CDR3: CASSVAPQLGNTIYF
V: TRBV28; D: NA; J: TRBJ2-2; size: many; DNA: TGTGCCAGCAGTTTTGTTGGGCAGACGAACACCGGGGAGCTGTTTTTT; CDR3: CASSFVGQTNTGELFF
V: TRBV7-3; D: NA; J: TRBJ1-1; size: NA; DNA: TGTGCCAGCAGCCTAAGCGTCCAGGGTCAAGCTTTCTTT; CDR3: CASSLSVQGQAFF
V: TRBV2; D: NA; J: TRBJ2-7; size: many; DNA: TGTGCCAGCAACCCTATGGGGCAGTTTGTCGAGCAGTACTTC; CDR3: CASNPMGQFVEQYF
V: TRBV18; D: NA; J: TRBJ2-7; size: few; DNA: TGTGCCAGCTCACCATCGAGACAGGTATACGACGAGCAGTACTTC; CDR3: CASSPSRQVYDEQYF
V: TRBV24-1; D: NA; J: TRBJ1-1; size: NA; DNA: TGTGCCACCAGTGATTTTTATACGAATTTTAGGGTCCGGAACACTGAAGCTTTCTTT; CDR3: CATSDFYTNFRVRNTEAFF
V: TRBV20-1; D: TRBD1; J: TRBJ1-6; size: few; DNA: TGCAGTGCTAAAACAGGGGGAGGGTCACCCCTCCACTTT; CDR3: CSAKTGGGSPLHF
V: TRBV7-9; D: TRBD1; J: TRBJ1-2; size: few; DNA: TGTGCCAGCAGCTTCCTGACAGGGGGAGAAGGCTACACCTTC; CDR3: CASSFLTGGEGYTF
V: TRBV7-3; D: NA; J: TRBJ1-1; size: NA; DNA: TGTGCCAGCAGCATGGGCCGGGGGAACACTGAAGCTTTCTTT; CDR3: CASSMGRGNTEAFF
V: TRBV7-6; D: NA; J: TRBJ2-5; size: few; DNA: TGTGCCAGCAGCTTAGCGCGCCGGCAGAAGGTTGTCAGAGAGACCCAGTACTTC; CDR3: CASSLARRQKVVRETQYF
V: TRBV5-1; D: NA; J: TRBJ1-4; size: once; DNA: TGCGCCAGCAGCTTGAACCGTCTTGGTGGTGAAAAACTGTTTTTT; CDR3: CASSLNRLGGEKLFF
V: TRBV7-9; D: NA; J: TRBJ2-5; size: NA; DNA: TGTGCCAGCAGCTTAGCAGTCAGCCAAGAGACCCAGTACTTC; CDR3: CASSLAVSQETQYF
V: TRBV12-3/TRBV12-4; D: TRBD1; J: TRBJ1-2; size: many; DNA: TGTGCCAGCAGTTACTCCGGGACAGACTATGGCTACACCTTC; CDR3: CASSYSGTDYGYTF
V: TRBV29-1; D: NA; J: TRBJ1-1; size: few; DNA: TGCAGCGTTGTTGGGGGGCAAAACACTGAAGCTTTCTTT; CDR3: CSVVGGQNTEAFF
V: TRBV6-1; D: NA; J: TRBJ1-2; size: few; DNA: TGTGCCAGCAAGGAAGGCTATGGCTACACCTTC; CDR3: CASKEGYGYTF